This TCR beta chain was found in a study of radiation and T cells in renal cell carcinoma. Here immunoSEQ multiplex PCR was the method, and the copy in TCRdb shows in-frame clones only, minus some. Seen here are about 59,000 clones, just under 80% observed once, and the top ten hold more than 7%. Documented time point: baseline pretreatment blood. The sample's treatment: 15 Gy SBRT to primary tumor, nephrectomy 4 weeks later. V shed 4 bases and J shed 5 bases, with 9 bases lying between them. CDR1 is SQVTM and CDR2 is ANQGSEA in the germline V gene. The CDR3 runs to 12 residues. The sequence was collected from a man aged 60 to 69 with renal cell carcinoma. J is TRBJ1-5 and V is TRBV29-1, with D possibly being TRBD1 (5 bases). Sample: blood, taken from a patient whose treatment included radiotherapy and nephrectomy. CDR3 in amino acids: CSVGGADQPQHF. CDR3 DNA: TGCAGCGTTGGTGGGGCGGATCAGCCCCAGCATTTT. The entire variable domain, with the rest obtained from reference TRBV29-1 and TRBJ1-5, is as follows: SAVISQKPSRDICQRGTSLTIQCQVDSQVTMMFWYRQQPGQSLTLIATANQGSEATYESGFVIDKFPISRPNLTFSTLTVSNMSPEDSSIYLCSVGGADQPQHFGDGTRLSIL.